This TCR beta chain was captured by sequencing in a study of OX40 agonist ivuxolimab in advanced cancers. Study-wide context: Enrollees could have had prior anti-PD-1, anti-PD-L1 or anti-CTLA-4 therapy, which approximately 40% had received. Overall study results and limits: Also showing low normalized T-cell clonal expansion were some of the nonresponders.

Clones were read by immunoSEQ multiplex PCR, and TCRdb kept only the in-frame ones, dropping some. The sample has about 50,000 clones, over 85% seen once. Worth noting for this clone: Its cognate antigen is unknown. Other DNA sequences in the same sample also yield this CDR3.

This clonotype was sampled from an adult with an advanced solid tumor such as melanoma, head and neck, liver or kidney cancer. Material: CD4+ or CD8+ T cells sorted from blood, obtained in a trial of the OX40 agonist ivuxolimab.

The CDR3 spells CASSVVGSYNEQFF. CDR3 DNA sequence: TGTGCCAGCAGCGTAGTGGGCAGCTACAATGAGCAGTTCTTC. The chain has TRBV9 and TRBJ2-1; D is unclear. The V gene's germline CDR1 is SGDLS and CDR2 YYNGEE. V lost 0 bases, J lost 3 bases, and 7 bases lay in between. The CDR3 loop spans 14 amino acids. Full variable domain (outside the CDR3, taken from reference TRBV9 and TRBJ2-1): DSGVTQTPKHLITATGQRVTLRCSPRSGDLSVYWYQQSLDQGLQFLIQYYNGEERAKGNILERFSAQQFPDLHSELNLSSLELGDSALYFCASSVVGSYNEQFFGPGTRLTVL.